This TCR beta chain was observed in a study of read filtering for tumor transcriptome and immune sequencing. About the research overall: R-ISS stage counts were eight or nine for I, 15 to 20 for II, 6 or 7 for III. Per sample, TCR-region reads ranged about 4.05 to 10.27 million by IR-seq, roughly 80 to 1273 by RNA-seq. Study-level points and caveats: About four fifths of IR-seq clonotypes had a single read, yet these held around 4% of reads.

Germline V lookup: CDR1 LNHDA, CDR2 SQIVND (reference sequence). CDR3 size: 14 residues. Trimming stripped 2 bases from V and 7 bases from J, with 12 bases between. Bone marrow was sampled from every patient at the time of active disease. This clonotype was seen ten or more times. Its specificity is not known. The library was built from roughly 400 ng RNA with molecular barcoded adaptors for alpha/delta and beta/gamma chains. One entry per CDR3 protein results from TCRdb running MiXCR on the reads. Among roughly 27,000 distinct CDR3 sequences listed, approximately 15% were seen once. Sequenced: a population of CD138-negative cells sorted from bone marrow. This chain joins TRBV19 and TRBJ2-4; tentative D call: TRBD2 (6 bases). The TCR sequence derives from a donor at least 40 years old with multiple myeloma. CDR3 region: CASSIRRVWNIQYF. The CDR3 DNA sequence: TGTGCCAGTAGTATAAGGAGGGTCTGGAACATTCAGTACTTC. Drawing the rest from reference TRBV19 and TRBJ2-4, the complete variable domain is DGGITQSPKYLFRKEGQNVTLSCEQNLNHDAMYWYRQDPGQGLRLIYYSQIVNDFQKGDIAEGYSVSREKKESFPLTVTSAQKNPTAFYLCASSIRRVWNIQYFGAGTRLSVL.